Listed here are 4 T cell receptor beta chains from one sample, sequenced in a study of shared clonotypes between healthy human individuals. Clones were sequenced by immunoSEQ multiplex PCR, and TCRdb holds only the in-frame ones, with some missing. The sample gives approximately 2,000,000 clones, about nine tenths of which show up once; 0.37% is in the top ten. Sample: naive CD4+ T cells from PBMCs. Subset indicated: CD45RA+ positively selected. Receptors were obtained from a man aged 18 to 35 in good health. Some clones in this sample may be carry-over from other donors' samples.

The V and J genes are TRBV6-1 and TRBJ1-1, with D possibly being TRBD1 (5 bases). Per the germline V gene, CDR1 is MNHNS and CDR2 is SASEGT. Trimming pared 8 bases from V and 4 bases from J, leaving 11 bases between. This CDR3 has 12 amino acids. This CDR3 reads CASRAGGTEAFF. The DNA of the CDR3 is TGTGCCAGCCGTGCGGGGGGCACTGAAGCTTTCTTT.

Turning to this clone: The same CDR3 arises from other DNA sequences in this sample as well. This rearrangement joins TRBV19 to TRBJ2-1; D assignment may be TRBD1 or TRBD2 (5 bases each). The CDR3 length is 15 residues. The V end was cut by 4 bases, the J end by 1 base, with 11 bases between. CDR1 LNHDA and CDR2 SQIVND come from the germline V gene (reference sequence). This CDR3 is CASSTSGRSYNEQFF. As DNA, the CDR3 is TGTGCCAGTAGTACCTCAGGGAGATCCTACAATGAGCAGTTCTTC.

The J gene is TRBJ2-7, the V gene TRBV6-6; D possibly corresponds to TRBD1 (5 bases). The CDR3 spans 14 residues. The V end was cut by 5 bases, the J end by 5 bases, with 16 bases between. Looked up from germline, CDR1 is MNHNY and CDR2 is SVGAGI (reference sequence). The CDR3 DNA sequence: TGTGCCAGCAGTACTCAGGGTTCCGCCAACGAGCAGTACTTC. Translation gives CASSTQGSANEQYF.

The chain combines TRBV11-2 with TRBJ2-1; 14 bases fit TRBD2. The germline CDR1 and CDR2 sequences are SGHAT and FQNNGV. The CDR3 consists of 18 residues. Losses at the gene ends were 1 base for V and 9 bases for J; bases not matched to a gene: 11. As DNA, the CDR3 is TGTGCCAGCAGCTTAGTTCGGGCGACTAGCGGGAGGGCCTTTGAGCAGTTCTTC. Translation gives CASSLVRATSGRAFEQFF.